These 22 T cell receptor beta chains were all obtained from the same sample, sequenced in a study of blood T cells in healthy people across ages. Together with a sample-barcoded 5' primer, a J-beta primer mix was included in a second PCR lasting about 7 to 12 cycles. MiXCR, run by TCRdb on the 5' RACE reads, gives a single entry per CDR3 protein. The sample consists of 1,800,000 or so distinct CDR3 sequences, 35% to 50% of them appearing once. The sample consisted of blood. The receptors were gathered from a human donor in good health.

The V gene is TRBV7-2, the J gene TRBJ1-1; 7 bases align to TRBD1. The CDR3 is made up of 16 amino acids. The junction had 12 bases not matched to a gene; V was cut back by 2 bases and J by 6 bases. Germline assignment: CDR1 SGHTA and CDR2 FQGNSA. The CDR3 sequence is CASSLPGRGQGAEAFF. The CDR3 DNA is TGTGCCAGCAGCTTACCGGGACGGGGGCAGGGGGCTGAAGCTTTCTTT.

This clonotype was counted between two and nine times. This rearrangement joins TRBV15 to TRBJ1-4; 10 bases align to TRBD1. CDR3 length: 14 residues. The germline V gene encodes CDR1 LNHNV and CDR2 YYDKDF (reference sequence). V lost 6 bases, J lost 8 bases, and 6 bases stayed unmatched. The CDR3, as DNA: TGTGCCACCAGTGTTGACAGGGGGCCGGAAAAACTGTTTTTT. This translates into CATSVDRGPEKLFF.

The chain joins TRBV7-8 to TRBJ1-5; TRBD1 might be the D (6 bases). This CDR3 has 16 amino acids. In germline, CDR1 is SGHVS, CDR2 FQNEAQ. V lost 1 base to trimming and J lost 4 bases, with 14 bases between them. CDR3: CASSLDYQGLNQPQHF. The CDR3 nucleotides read TGTGCCAGCAGCTTAGACTACCAGGGGTTAAATCAGCCCCAGCATTTT.

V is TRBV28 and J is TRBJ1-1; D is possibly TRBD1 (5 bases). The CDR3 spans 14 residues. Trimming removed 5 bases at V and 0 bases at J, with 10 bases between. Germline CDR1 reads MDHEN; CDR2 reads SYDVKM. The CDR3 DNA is TGTGCCAGCAGTACGTGGGGGGTGAACACTGAAGCTTTCTTT. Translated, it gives CASSTWGVNTEAFF.

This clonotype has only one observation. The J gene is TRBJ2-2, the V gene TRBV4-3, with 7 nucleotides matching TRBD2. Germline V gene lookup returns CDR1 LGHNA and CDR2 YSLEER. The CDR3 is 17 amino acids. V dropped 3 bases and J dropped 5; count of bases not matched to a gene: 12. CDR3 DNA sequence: TGCGCCAGCAGCCAGGACCGGGGGAGGGGAAGGACCGGGGAGCTGTTTTTT. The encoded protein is CASSQDRGRGRTGELFF.

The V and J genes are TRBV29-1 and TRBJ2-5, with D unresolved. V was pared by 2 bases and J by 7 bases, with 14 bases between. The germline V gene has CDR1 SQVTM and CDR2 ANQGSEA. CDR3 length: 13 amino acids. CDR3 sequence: CSVENRTPGTQYF. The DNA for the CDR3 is TGCAGCGTTGAAAACAGAACCCCGGGGACCCAGTACTTC.

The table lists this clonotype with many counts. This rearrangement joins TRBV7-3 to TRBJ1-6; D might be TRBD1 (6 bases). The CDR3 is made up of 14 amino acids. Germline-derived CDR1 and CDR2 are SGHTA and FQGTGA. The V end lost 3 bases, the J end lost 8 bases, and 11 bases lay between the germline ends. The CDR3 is CASSFTGWDSPLHF. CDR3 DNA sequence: TGTGCCAGCAGCTTCACAGGGTGGGATTCACCCCTCCACTTT.

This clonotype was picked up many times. CDR3 nucleotides: TGTGCCAGCAGCCCGGTTAATAGCAATCAGCCCCAGCATTTT. It translates to CASSPVNSNQPQHF. V and J are TRBV7-2 and TRBJ1-5; no clear D gene. CDR1 and CDR2 from the germline V gene are SGHTA and FQGNSA. The CDR3 contains 14 residues. Trimming shortened V by 5 bases and J by 0 bases, and 8 bases separated the two germline ends.

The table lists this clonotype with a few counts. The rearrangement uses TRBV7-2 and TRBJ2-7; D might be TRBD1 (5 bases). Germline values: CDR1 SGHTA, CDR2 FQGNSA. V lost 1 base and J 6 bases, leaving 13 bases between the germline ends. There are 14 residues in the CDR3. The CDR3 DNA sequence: TGTGCCAGCAGCTTAGGGGGCCCCGTCCCCGAGCAGTACTTC. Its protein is CASSLGGPVPEQYF.

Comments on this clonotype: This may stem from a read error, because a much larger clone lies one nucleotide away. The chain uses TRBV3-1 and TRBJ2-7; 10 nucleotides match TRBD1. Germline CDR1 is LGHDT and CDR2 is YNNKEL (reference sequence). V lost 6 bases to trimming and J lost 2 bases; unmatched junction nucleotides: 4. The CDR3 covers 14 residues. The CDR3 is CASRPGQGTYEQYF. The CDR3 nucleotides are TGTGCCAGCAGGCCGGGACAGGGGACCTACGAGCAGTACTTC.

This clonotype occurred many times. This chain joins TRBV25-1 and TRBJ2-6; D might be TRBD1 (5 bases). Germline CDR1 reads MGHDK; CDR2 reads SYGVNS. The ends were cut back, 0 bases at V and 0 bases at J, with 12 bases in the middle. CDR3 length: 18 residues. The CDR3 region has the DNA TGTGCCAGCAGTGAATATTTTGTGGGGCTCTCTGGGGCCAACGTCCTGACTTTC. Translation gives CASSEYFVGLSGANVLTF.

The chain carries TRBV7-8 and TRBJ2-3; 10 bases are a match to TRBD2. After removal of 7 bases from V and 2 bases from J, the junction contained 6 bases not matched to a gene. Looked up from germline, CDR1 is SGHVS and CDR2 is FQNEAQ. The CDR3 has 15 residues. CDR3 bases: TGTGCCAGCATCCTAGCGGGGGAGTCCACAGATACGCAGTATTTT. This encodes CASILAGESTDTQYF.

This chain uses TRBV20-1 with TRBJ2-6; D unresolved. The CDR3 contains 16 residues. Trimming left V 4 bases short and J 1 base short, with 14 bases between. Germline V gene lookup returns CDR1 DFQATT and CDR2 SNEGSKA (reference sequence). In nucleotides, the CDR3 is TGCAGTGCTAAACGTCCGACCCAGTCTGGGGCCAACGTCCTGACTTTC. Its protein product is CSAKRPTQSGANVLTF.

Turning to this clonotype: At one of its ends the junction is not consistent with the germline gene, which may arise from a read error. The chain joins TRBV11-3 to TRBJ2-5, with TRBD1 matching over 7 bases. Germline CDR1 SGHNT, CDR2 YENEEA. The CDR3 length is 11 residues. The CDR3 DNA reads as TGTGCCAGCAGCCTAGAGGGACAGTTGTACTTC. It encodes CASSLEGQLYF.

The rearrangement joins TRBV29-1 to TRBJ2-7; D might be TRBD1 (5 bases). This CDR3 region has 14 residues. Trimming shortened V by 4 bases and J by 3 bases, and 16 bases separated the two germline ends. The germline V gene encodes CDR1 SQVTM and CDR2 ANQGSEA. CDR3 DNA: TGCAGCGTTGGGGGTCAGGGTTTTCTCTACGAGCAGTACTTC. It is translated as CSVGGQGFLYEQYF.

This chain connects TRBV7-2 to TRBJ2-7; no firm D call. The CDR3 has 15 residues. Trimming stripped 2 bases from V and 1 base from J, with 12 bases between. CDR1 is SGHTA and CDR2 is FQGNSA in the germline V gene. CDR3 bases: TGTGCCAGCAGCTTACATCAGGTCGCTTCCTACGAGCAGTACTTC. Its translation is CASSLHQVASYEQYF.

The CDR3 DNA reads as TGTGCCAGCAGTTCCGACGCTCTAGCGGGGTTCACAGATACGCAGTATTTT. Protein: CASSSDALAGFTDTQYF. The gene calls are TRBV7-9 and TRBJ2-3; TRBD2 matches 9 bases. V dropped 6 bases and J dropped 2; count of bases not matched to a gene: 12. The CDR3 is 17 amino acids. Germline V gives CDR1 SEHNR, CDR2 FQNEAQ (reference sequence).

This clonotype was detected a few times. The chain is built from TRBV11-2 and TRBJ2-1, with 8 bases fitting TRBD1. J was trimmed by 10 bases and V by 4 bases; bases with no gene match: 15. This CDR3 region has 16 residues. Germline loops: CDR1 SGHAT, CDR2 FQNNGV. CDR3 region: CASSSQYVTGVGEQFF. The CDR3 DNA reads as TGTGCCAGCAGCTCCCAATACGTGACAGGGGTAGGGGAGCAGTTCTTC.

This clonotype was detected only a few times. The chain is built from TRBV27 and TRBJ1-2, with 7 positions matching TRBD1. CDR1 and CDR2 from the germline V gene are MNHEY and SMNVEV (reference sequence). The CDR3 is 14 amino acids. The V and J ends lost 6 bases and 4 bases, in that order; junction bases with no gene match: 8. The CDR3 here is CASRQGGSFYGYTF. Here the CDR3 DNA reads TGTGCCAGCAGGCAGGGGGGGTCGTTCTATGGCTACACCTTC.

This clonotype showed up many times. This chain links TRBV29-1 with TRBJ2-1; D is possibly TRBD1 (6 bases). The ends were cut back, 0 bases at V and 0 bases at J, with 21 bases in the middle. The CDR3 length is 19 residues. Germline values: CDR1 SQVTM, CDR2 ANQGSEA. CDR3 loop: CSVEDLDDTGPSSYNEQFF. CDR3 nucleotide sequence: TGCAGCGTTGAAGATCTGGACGACACAGGGCCTAGCTCCTACAATGAGCAGTTCTTC.

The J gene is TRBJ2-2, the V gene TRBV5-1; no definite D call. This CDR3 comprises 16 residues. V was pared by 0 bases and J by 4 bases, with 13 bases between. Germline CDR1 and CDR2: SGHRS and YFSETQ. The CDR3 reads CASSLAIGSGTGELFF. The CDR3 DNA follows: TGCGCCAGCAGCTTGGCTATAGGATCGGGCACCGGGGAGCTGTTTTTT. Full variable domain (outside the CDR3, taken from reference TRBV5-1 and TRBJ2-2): KAGVTQTPRYLIKTRGQQVTLSCSPISGHRSVSWYQQTPGQGLQFLFEYFSETQRNKGNFPGRFSGRQFSNSRSEMNVSTLELGDSALYLCASSLAIGSGTGELFFGEGSRLTVL.

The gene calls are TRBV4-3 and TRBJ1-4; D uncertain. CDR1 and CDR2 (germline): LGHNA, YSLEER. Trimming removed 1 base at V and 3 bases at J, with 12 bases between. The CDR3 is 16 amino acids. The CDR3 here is CASSQAIAAANEKLFF. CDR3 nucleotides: TGCGCCAGCAGCCAAGCCATCGCGGCAGCTAATGAAAAACTGTTTTTT.